Listed here are 22 T cell receptor beta chains from one sample, sequenced in a study of human T cells and chemical hapten exposure. Time point given: patch test 1, 2 weeks after DPC sensitization. Indicated treatment: therapeutic diphenylcyclopropenone sensitization with weekly scalp DPC. TCRdb passed the RACE reads through MiXCR, listing each CDR3 protein once. The sample has approximately 60,000 distinct CDR3 sequences; about 9.6% are singletons. The sample consisted of whole blood, taken in connection with sensitization to the hapten diphenylcyclopropenone (DPC). Receptors originate from a middle-aged woman with alopecia areata. Some clones in this sample may be carry-over from other donors' samples.

This clonotype has more than one count but fewer than ten. CDR3 DNA: TGTGCCAGCAGCCGTTATGGGGGCCGGTCCTACGAGCAGTACTTC. It codes for CASSRYGGRSYEQYF. The V gene is TRBV12-3 or TRBV12-4, the J gene TRBJ2-7; a weak D match, TRBD1 (6 bases). The V gene lost 6 bases and the J gene lost 1 base, with 16 bases spanning the gap. The CDR3 has 15 residues.

This clonotype was recorded at least ten times. The rearrangement uses TRBV3-1 and TRBJ1-6; D is unclear. Deletions cut 1 base from V and 14 bases from J, with 15 bases between. Germline V gene lookup returns CDR1 LGHDT and CDR2 YNNKEL (reference sequence). The CDR3 is 14 amino acids. The CDR3 region is CASSQGQANSALHF. Written as DNA, the CDR3 is TGTGCCAGCAGCCAAGGGCAGGCTAATTCGGCCCTCCACTTT.

A few counts support this clonotype. V gene TRBV5-1 combines with J gene TRBJ2-5; 7 bases line up with TRBD1. V shed 4 bases, J shed 5 bases, and the junction held 11 bases outside the gene matches. CDR1 SGHRS and CDR2 YFSETQ come from the germline V gene. This CDR3 comprises 15 residues. Written as DNA, the CDR3 is TGCGCCAGCAGCCTGAACAGGGGCGGTAGGGAGACCCAGTACTTC. This sequence encodes CASSLNRGGRETQYF.

In its sample, this clonotype was seen a few times. The chain employs TRBV6-1 and TRBJ1-3; D is unclear. This CDR3 spans 13 amino acids. V was clipped by 7 bases and J by 0 bases, with 7 bases between them. The germline gives CDR1 MNHNS, CDR2 SASEGT. CDR3 DNA sequence: TGTGCCAGCAAACAGTCCTCTGGAAACACCATATATTTT. It yields the protein CASKQSSGNTIYF.

This clonotype was detected ten times or more. This chain uses TRBV5-5 with TRBJ1-1; unclear D gene. The V gene's germline CDR1 is SGHKS and CDR2 YYEKEE (reference sequence). CDR3 size: 17 residues. V was clipped by 3 bases and J by 0 bases, with 18 bases between them. DNA of the CDR3: TGTGCCAGCAGCTCCATAGGCGGCAGACTTATGAACACTGAAGCTTTCTTT. It is translated as CASSSIGGRLMNTEAFF.

This clonotype turned up a few times. The chain joins TRBV29-1 to TRBJ2-1; no reliable D call. Germline CDR1 and CDR2: SQVTM and ANQGSEA. The CDR3 sequence is 17 residues long. V gave up 0 bases and J gave up 0 bases, with 15 bases separating them. The CDR3 bases are TGCAGCGTTGAAGATCTTCGATCAGCGTTCTCCTACAATGAGCAGTTCTTC. Residues: CSVEDLRSAFSYNEQFF.

The chain has TRBV28 and TRBJ1-1; D is unclear. The V gene lost 6 bases and the J gene lost 0 bases, with 8 bases spanning the gap. From germline, CDR1 is MDHEN and CDR2 SYDVKM. The CDR3 consists of 13 residues. Here the CDR3 DNA reads TGTGCCAGCAGAACCGGACTGAACACTGAAGCTTTCTTT. It encodes CASRTGLNTEAFF.

This clonotype was detected ten times or more. The rearrangement joins TRBV29-1 to TRBJ1-2; a weak D match, TRBD1 (6 bases). Germline loops: CDR1 SQVTM, CDR2 ANQGSEA. This CDR3 has 13 amino acids. V was clipped by 6 bases and J by 3 bases, with 14 bases between them. The CDR3 here is CSVVEEGDYGYTF. The CDR3 DNA is TGCAGCGTCGTCGAGGAGGGGGACTATGGCTACACCTTC.

This clonotype was seen more than once but under ten times. This chain links TRBV20-1 with TRBJ1-1; a possible D gene is TRBD1 (6 bases). This CDR3 spans 11 amino acids. The V gene lost 5 bases and the J gene lost 7 bases, with 11 bases spanning the gap. Germline V gives CDR1 DFQATT, CDR2 SNEGSKA (reference sequence). The DNA for the CDR3 is TGCAGTGCTCCAGGACAGCTTGAAGCTTTCTTT. Its protein is CSAPGQLEAFF.

This clonotype was counted many times. The chain employs TRBV7-9 and TRBJ1-1; 7 bases are shared with TRBD1. CDR1 is SEHNR and CDR2 is FQNEAQ in the germline V gene (reference sequence). Losses at the gene ends were 5 bases for V and 3 bases for J; bases not matched to a gene: 3. There are 13 residues in the CDR3. In DNA, the CDR3 is TGTGCCAGCAGCCCACAGGGGTACACTGAAGCTTTCTTT. Translation: CASSPQGYTEAFF.

As to this clonotype: The DNA is omitted, as the CDR3 cannot be located on it reliably, and the CDR3 follows TCRdb's listing. The chain employs TRBV7-5 and TRBJ1-2; the D segment call TRBD1 is taken from the table without a DNA check. TRBV7-5 is classified as a pseudogene. The CDR3 length is 17 residues, termini included. CDR3 in amino acids: CISVPEAPVTGGLGYTF.

V and J are TRBV27 and TRBJ1-4; D may be TRBD1 (5 bases). Germline lookup yields CDR1 MNHEY and CDR2 SMNVEV (reference sequence). With 5 bases removed from V and 9 bases from J, the gap between germline ends came to 13 bases. The CDR3 length is 13 residues. The CDR3 sequence is CASSLDTRKKLFF. DNA of the CDR3: TGTGCCAGCAGTCTGGACACGCGAAAAAAACTGTTTTTT.

This clonotype has at least ten counts. The V and J genes are TRBV19 and TRBJ2-1; D gene unclear. Germline V lookup: CDR1 LNHDA, CDR2 SQIVND (reference sequence). The CDR3 spans 13 residues. The V gene lost 1 base and the J gene lost 2 bases, with 3 bases spanning the gap. The CDR3 DNA reads as TGTGCCAGTAGTATAGGGCCCTACAATGAGCAGTTCTTC. Translation gives CASSIGPYNEQFF. The entire variable domain, with the rest obtained from reference TRBV19 and TRBJ2-1, is as follows: DGGITQSPKYLFRKEGQNVTLSCEQNLNHDAMYWYRQDPGQGLRLIYYSQIVNDFQKGDIAEGYSVSREKKESFPLTVTSAQKNPTAFYLCASSIGPYNEQFFGPGTRLTVL.

The chain uses TRBV7-2 and TRBJ2-1; maybe TRBD2 (7 bases). V was shortened by 7 bases and J by 7 bases, with 20 bases between the two germline ends. Germline V gives CDR1 SGHTA, CDR2 FQGNSA. This CDR3 is 15 amino acids long. CDR3 region: CASTQPGGGNNEQFF. The DNA of the CDR3 is TGTGCCAGCACCCAACCGGGGGGCGGGAATAATGAGCAGTTCTTC.

The genes are TRBV3-1 and TRBJ1-2; no clear D. Germline CDR1 reads LGHDT; CDR2 reads YNNKEL (reference sequence). The CDR3 sequence is 11 residues long. The ends were cut back, 1 base at V and 7 bases at J, with 4 bases in the middle. CDR3 nucleotides: TGTGCCAGCAGCCAAGGGGGTGGCTACACCTTC. This codes for CASSQGGGYTF. Based on the CDR3 plus reference TRBV3-1 and TRBJ1-2, the full variable domain is DTAVSQTPKYLVTQMGNDKSIKCEQNLGHDTMYWYKQDSKKFLKIMFSYNNKELIINETVPNRFSPKSPDKAHLNLHINSLELGDSAVYFCASSQGGGYTFGSGTRLTVV.

This clonotype was detected many times. V and J are TRBV4-1 and TRBJ1-4; a weak D match, TRBD1 (6 bases). This CDR3 has 15 amino acids. CDR1 is MGHRA and CDR2 is YSYEKL in the germline V gene. V was cut by 4 bases and J by 2 bases, with 11 bases left in between. CDR3 nucleotides: TGCGCCAGCAGCCCAGGGGTTTTGACTAATGAAAAACTGTTTTTT. Encoded protein: CASSPGVLTNEKLFF.

This clonotype was seen only a few times. This chain uses TRBV4-1 with TRBJ1-3; D is unclear. Trimming stripped 0 bases from V and 0 bases from J, with 6 bases between. From germline, CDR1 is MGHRA and CDR2 YSYEKL. This CDR3 is built from 15 residues. CDR3 sequence: CASSQESSSGNTIYF. The CDR3, as DNA: TGCGCCAGCAGCCAAGAGTCAAGCTCTGGAAACACCATATATTTT.

The chain recombines TRBV20-1 with TRBJ2-7, with 7 nucleotides matching TRBD1. CDR1 is DFQATT and CDR2 is SNEGSKA in the germline V gene (reference sequence). The V segment lost 0 bases and the J segment 5 bases; nucleotides outside the gene matches: 4. The CDR3 totals 13 residues. Here the CDR3 DNA reads TGCAGTGCTAGAGATCACCAGGGGGACGAGCAGTACTTC. Its protein product is CSARDHQGDEQYF.

This clonotype was observed a few times. The J gene is TRBJ2-2, the V gene TRBV12-3 or TRBV12-4, with TRBD1 as a possible D gene (5 bases). With 4 bases removed from V and 4 bases from J, the gap between germline ends came to 10 bases. The CDR3 totals 14 residues. The CDR3 sequence: CASSSGRGTGELFF. The DNA of the CDR3 is TGTGCCAGCAGTTCAGGGCGTGGCACCGGGGAGCTGTTTTTT.

In this sample, this clonotype turned up many times. The chain joins TRBV7-9 to TRBJ2-7, with a possible D match to TRBD1 (5 bases). CDR1 and CDR2 from the germline V gene are SEHNR and FQNEAQ (reference sequence). The length of the CDR3 is 15 residues. Trimming left V 5 bases short and J 7 bases short, with 21 bases between. CDR3 in amino acids: CASSPDPGMLLEQYF. The DNA of the CDR3 is TGTGCCAGCAGCCCTGACCCAGGGATGCTTTTGGAGCAGTACTTC.

This clonotype was seen only a few times. The J gene is TRBJ2-1, the V gene TRBV4-3; D ambiguous. The CDR3 has 16 residues. V shed 1 base and J shed 1 base, with 11 bases lying between them. Looked up from germline, CDR1 is LGHNA and CDR2 is YSLEER. The CDR3 sequence: CASSQGRGFSYNEQFF. The CDR3 coding sequence is TGCGCCAGCAGCCAAGGCCGTGGGTTTTCCTACAATGAGCAGTTCTTC.

This clonotype appeared many times. The chain links TRBV4-3 to TRBJ1-4; TRBD1 aligns across 7 bases. This CDR3 is 15 amino acids long. Germline values: CDR1 LGHNA, CDR2 YSLEER. Germline trimming cut 3 bases from V and 4 bases from J; bases unmatched to any gene: 5. In nucleotides, the CDR3 is TGCGCCAGCAGCCAGGGGGACAGTAGTAATGAAAAACTGTTTTTT. This sequence encodes CASSQGDSSNEKLFF.